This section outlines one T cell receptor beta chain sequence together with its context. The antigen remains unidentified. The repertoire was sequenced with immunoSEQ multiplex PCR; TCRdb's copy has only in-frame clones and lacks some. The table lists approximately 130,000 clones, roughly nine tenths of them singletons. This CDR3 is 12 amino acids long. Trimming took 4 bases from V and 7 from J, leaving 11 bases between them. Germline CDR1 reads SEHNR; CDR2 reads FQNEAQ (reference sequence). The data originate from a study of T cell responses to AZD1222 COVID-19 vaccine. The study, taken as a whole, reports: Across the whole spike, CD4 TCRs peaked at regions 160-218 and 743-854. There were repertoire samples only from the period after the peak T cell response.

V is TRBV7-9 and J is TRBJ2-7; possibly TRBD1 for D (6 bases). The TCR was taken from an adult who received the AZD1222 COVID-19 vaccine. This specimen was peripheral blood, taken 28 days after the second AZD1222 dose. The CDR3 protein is CASSWDTGEQYF. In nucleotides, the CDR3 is TGTGCCAGCAGCTGGGACACGGGGGAGCAGTACTTC. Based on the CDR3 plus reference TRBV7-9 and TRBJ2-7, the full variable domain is DTGVSQNPRHKITKRGQNVTFRCDPISEHNRLYWYRQTLGQGPEFLTYFQNEAQLEKSRLLSDRFSAERPKGSFSTLEIQRTEQGDSAMYLCASSWDTGEQYFGPGTRLTVT.